The 32 T cell receptor beta chains presented below share a single source sample, sequenced in a study of T cell repertoires in cytomegalovirus infection. TCRdb passed the reads through MiXCR, listing each CDR3 protein once. The sample yields approximately 700,000 distinct CDR3 sequences, 35% seen once. Sequencing was done on a sample of PBMCs. The receptors derive from a human donor in good health (CMV status not recorded). Some clones in this sample may be carry-over from other donors' samples.

The V and J genes are TRBV7-9 and TRBJ2-2; D assignment may be TRBD1 or TRBD2 (5 bases each). This CDR3 region has 14 residues. Germline V gene data show CDR1 as SEHNR and CDR2 as FQNEAQ (reference sequence). Deletions cut 8 bases from V and 7 bases from J, with 17 bases between. The DNA for the CDR3 is TGTGCCAGCCTGCCTGGGGGTTGGAACGGGGAGCTGTTTTTT. Translation gives CASLPGGWNGELFF.

This clonotype came up a few times. The chain carries TRBV12-3 or TRBV12-4 and TRBJ2-2; a possible D gene is TRBD2 (6 bases). V gave up 4 bases and J gave up 0 bases, with 9 bases separating them. The CDR3 is made up of 15 amino acids. The CDR3 loop is CASSWGLSNTGELFF. The CDR3 bases are TGTGCCAGCAGTTGGGGACTTTCGAACACCGGGGAGCTGTTTTTT.

Here the CDR3 reads CASRLGGGREQYF. The CDR3 DNA follows: TGCGCCAGCAGACTCGGGGGGGGGCGCGAGCAGTACTTC. The chain recombines TRBV10-2 with TRBJ2-7, with 8 positions matching TRBD2. This CDR3 is 13 amino acids long. Unmatched junction bases numbered 7, after V lost 6 bases and J lost 6 bases. Germline assignment: CDR1 WSHSY and CDR2 SAAADI.

The gene calls are TRBV28 and TRBJ2-5; TRBD1 is a possible D gene (6 bases). Germline V gene data show CDR1 as MDHEN and CDR2 as SYDVKM. V dropped 5 bases and J dropped 3 bases, with 13 bases sitting between them. This CDR3 is built from 14 residues. CDR3 in DNA: TGTGCCAGCAGTCTCCACAGGGTCGAAGAGACCCAGTACTTC. This encodes CASSLHRVEETQYF.

The chain uses TRBV7-9 and TRBJ1-2, with D possibly being TRBD1 (5 bases). Trimming took 0 bases from V and 3 from J, leaving 8 bases between them. This CDR3 is built from 14 residues. The germline V gene encodes CDR1 SEHNR and CDR2 FQNEAQ (reference sequence). In DNA form, the CDR3 reads TGTGCCAGCAGCTTAGCCAGGGAAGACTATGGCTACACCTTC. It translates to CASSLAREDYGYTF.

V is TRBV20-1 and J is TRBJ1-1; D is perhaps TRBD1 (5 bases). Trimming shortened V by 5 bases and J by 0 bases, and 13 bases separated the two germline ends. CDR1 is DFQATT and CDR2 is SNEGSKA in the germline V gene (reference sequence). This CDR3 has 14 residues. CDR3 residues: CSAPNQGMNTEAFF. CDR3 sequence (DNA): TGCAGTGCTCCTAACCAGGGTATGAACACTGAAGCTTTCTTT.

This rearrangement joins TRBV28 to TRBJ1-5; TRBD1 matches 8 bases. CDR1 is MDHEN, CDR2 SYDVKM, per germline. J gave up 6 bases and V 7 bases, and 8 bases lay outside the gene matches. The CDR3 is 14 residues long. The CDR3 coding sequence is TGTGCCAGCAAACCTCAGGGGGCGCGTCAGCCCCAGCATTTT. Protein: CASKPQGARQPQHF.

The chain joins TRBV3-1 to TRBJ2-2, with D hard to call. Germline CDR1 reads LGHDT; CDR2 reads YNNKEL (reference sequence). Trimming left V 4 bases short and J 3 bases short, with 9 bases between. CDR3 length: 14 amino acids. The CDR3 bases are TGTGCCAGCAGCCTGAGGTGGGACACCGGGGAGCTGTTTTTT. As protein: CASSLRWDTGELFF.

A few counts support this clonotype. This chain links TRBV6-2 or TRBV6-3 with TRBJ1-5, with 8 bases aligning to TRBD1. The CDR3 length is 15 residues. CDR1 is MNHEY, CDR2 SVGEGT, per germline. Trimming took 6 bases from V and 1 from J; bases not matched to a gene: 5. CDR3 protein: CASRRTGTSNQPQHF. DNA of the CDR3: TGTGCCAGCAGGAGGACAGGGACGAGCAATCAGCCCCAGCATTTT.

This clonotype was seen a handful of times. The chain is built from TRBV24-1 and TRBJ1-5; D possibly corresponds to TRBD1 (6 bases). Germline CDR1 and CDR2: KGHDR and SFDVKD. V gave up 12 bases and J gave up 4 bases, with 15 bases separating them. The CDR3 is 13 amino acids. CDR3 DNA sequence: TGTGCCGTCCAGGGGACCCTTAATCAGCCCCAGCATTTT. This gives the protein CAVQGTLNQPQHF.

This clonotype was picked up a small number of times. The V and J genes are TRBV18 and TRBJ1-1; unclear D gene. Germline-derived CDR1 and CDR2 are KGHSH and LQKENI. The CDR3 length is 13 residues. Trimming took 2 bases from V and 4 from J, leaving 8 bases between them. The CDR3 region has the DNA TGTGCCAGCTCACCAGGAAAGGGCACTGAAGCTTTCTTT. Its translation is CASSPGKGTEAFF.

This clonotype was detected only a few times. The chain employs TRBV6-6 and TRBJ2-7; 7 bases map to TRBD2. Trimming removed 4 bases from V and 4 bases from J; junction bases left unmatched: 7. Germline CDR1 MNHNY, CDR2 SVGAGI (reference sequence). This CDR3 has 14 amino acids. The CDR3 protein is CASSSESGVYEQYF. CDR3 DNA: TGTGCCAGCAGTTCAGAAAGCGGGGTATACGAGCAGTACTTC.

This clonotype occurred a few times. The chain recombines TRBV19 with TRBJ1-1; TRBD1 matches at 8 bases. V trimming: 3 bases; J trimming: 0 bases; junction bases outside the gene matches: 6. From germline, CDR1 is LNHDA and CDR2 SQIVND (reference sequence). The CDR3 is 16 amino acids. The CDR3 DNA is TGTGCCAGTAGTATGGGGACAGGAAGAATGAACACTGAAGCTTTCTTT. Its translation is CASSMGTGRMNTEAFF.

With regard to this clonotype: Since no conserved phenylalanine or tryptophan closes the CDR3, a read error is the likely cause. The rearrangement uses TRBV19 and TRBJ2-5; the D gene could be TRBD1 or TRBD2 (5 bases each). Trimming pared 1 base from V and 1 base from J, leaving 19 bases between. This CDR3 has 18 amino acids. Per germline, CDR1 LNHDA and CDR2 SQIVND (reference sequence). The CDR3 nucleotides are TGTGCCAGTAGTATAGTTCTCGAGGGCAGGGTTAGCCAAGAGACCCAGTACTTA. This codes for CASSIVLEGRVSQETQYL.

This clonotype was recorded a few times. The J gene is TRBJ2-7, the V gene TRBV28, with 7 bases that match TRBD2. The CDR3 runs to 16 residues. The germline CDR1 and CDR2 sequences are MDHEN and SYDVKM. V was clipped by 5 bases and J by 3 bases; unmatched bases: 13. The CDR3 loop reads CASSPPGRGGDYEQYF. The CDR3 region has the DNA TGTGCCAGCAGTCCTCCTGGTCGGGGAGGGGACTACGAGCAGTACTTC. Complete variable domain (other parts from reference TRBV28 and TRBJ2-7): DVKVTQSSRYLVKRTGEKVFLECVQDMDHENMFWYRQDPGLGLRLIYFSYDVKMKEKGDIPEGYSVSREKKERFSLILESASTNQTSMYLCASSPPGRGGDYEQYFGPGTRLTVT.

The chain is built from TRBV12-3 or TRBV12-4 and TRBJ2-5; a weak D match, TRBD1 (5 bases). Trimming pared 2 bases from V and 3 bases from J, leaving 10 bases between. The CDR3 has 14 residues. The CDR3 nucleotides read TGTGCCAGCAGTTTAAGGGGTCGCGAAGAGACCCAGTACTTC. As protein: CASSLRGREETQYF.

The chain couples TRBV2 to TRBJ2-2, with 7 bases fitting TRBD2. The CDR3 sequence is 14 residues long. Looked up from germline, CDR1 is SNHLY and CDR2 is FYNNEI. J was trimmed by 0 bases and V by 8 bases; bases with no gene match: 3. As DNA, the CDR3 is TGTGCCAGCCGTCGGGGGGCGAACACCGGGGAGCTGTTTTTT. This codes for CASRRGANTGELFF. The full variable domain, with the rest looked up from reference TRBV2 and TRBJ2-2, is EPEVTQTPSHQVTQMGQEVILRCVPISNHLYFYWYRQILGQKVEFLVSFYNNEISEKSEIFDDQFSVERPDGSNFTLKIRSTKLEDSAMYFCASRRGANTGELFFGEGSRLTVL.

This clonotype showed up just a few times. V gene TRBV11-2 combines with J gene TRBJ1-3, with 7 positions matching TRBD1. The CDR3 contains 15 residues. The germline CDR1 and CDR2 sequences are SGHAT and FQNNGV. After removal of 4 bases from V and 0 bases from J, the junction contained 3 bases not matched to a gene. The CDR3 spells CASSYYRGSGNTIYF. CDR3 bases: TGTGCCAGCAGCTACTACAGGGGCTCTGGAAACACCATATATTTT.

This chain connects TRBV4-2 to TRBJ2-1; 8 bases fit TRBD2. The CDR3 has 15 amino acids. V gave up 0 bases and J gave up 3 bases; unmatched junction bases: 1. Germline CDR1 is LGHNA and CDR2 is YNFKEQ. The CDR3 is CASSQELAGYNEQFF. In DNA, the CDR3 is TGTGCCAGCAGCCAAGAGCTAGCGGGCTACAATGAGCAGTTCTTC.

This clonotype came up a few times. The gene calls are TRBV6-1 and TRBJ1-4, with D tentatively TRBD1 (5 bases). Germline CDR1 MNHNS, CDR2 SASEGT. The V end lost 6 bases, the J end lost 10 bases, and 18 bases lay between the germline ends. This CDR3 is built from 14 residues. The CDR3 region is CASSLGTLHGKLFF. In nucleotides, the CDR3 is TGTGCCAGCAGCCTGGGGACCCTGCACGGAAAACTGTTTTTT.

This clonotype appeared a few times. The rearrangement links TRBV19 to TRBJ1-4; D may be TRBD1 (5 bases). Germline V gene lookup returns CDR1 LNHDA and CDR2 SQIVND (reference sequence). This CDR3 has 13 residues. V dropped 5 bases and J dropped 12 bases, with 16 bases sitting between them. CDR3 protein: CASSFPTAEELFF. As DNA, the CDR3 is TGTGCCAGTAGTTTCCCGACAGCCGAGGAACTGTTTTTT.

This clonotype was observed a handful of times. The chain links TRBV28 to TRBJ2-7, with 10 bases matching TRBD1. CDR3 length: 15 amino acids. Germline CDR1 MDHEN, CDR2 SYDVKM. With 5 bases clipped from V and 4 bases from J, the junction kept 8 bases outside the gene matches. As DNA, the CDR3 is TGTGCCAGCAGTCCGCCGAGGACAGGGGGATACGAGCAGTACTTC. This encodes CASSPPRTGGYEQYF. The full variable domain, completed using reference TRBV28 and TRBJ2-7, is DVKVTQSSRYLVKRTGEKVFLECVQDMDHENMFWYRQDPGLGLRLIYFSYDVKMKEKGDIPEGYSVSREKKERFSLILESASTNQTSMYLCASSPPRTGGYEQYFGPGTRLTVT.

The table lists this clonotype with a count of one. The chain uses TRBV18 and TRBJ1-2, with TRBD1 identical over 7 bases. Germline V gene sequence: CDR1 KGHSH, CDR2 LQKENI. CDR3 length equals 14 residues. Losses at the gene ends were 5 bases for V and 6 bases for J; bases not matched to a gene: 9. As DNA, the CDR3 is TGTGCCAGCTCATCCACAGGGGATGGAGATGGCTACACCTTC. It yields the protein CASSSTGDGDGYTF.

This chain uses TRBV10-3 with TRBJ2-7; 8 bases match TRBD1. This CDR3 is 15 amino acids long. From germline, CDR1 is ENHRY and CDR2 SYGVKD. Trimming took 6 bases from V and 2 from J; bases not matched to a gene: 9. Written as DNA, the CDR3 is TGTGCCATCAGCGGGGGACAGGTGAAAGCCTACGAGCAGTACTTC. Translation gives CAISGGQVKAYEQYF.

This clonotype showed up just a few times. V and J are TRBV7-2 and TRBJ2-1; the D gene could be TRBD1 or TRBD2 (5 bases each). CDR1 is SGHTA, CDR2 FQGNSA, per germline. The CDR3 runs to 14 residues. V lost 2 bases and J lost 7, with 12 bases in between. CDR3 sequence: CASSLLLGANEQFF. The CDR3 DNA follows: TGTGCCAGCAGCTTATTACTAGGGGCTAATGAGCAGTTCTTC. Complete variable domain (other parts from reference TRBV7-2 and TRBJ2-1): GAGVSQSPSNKVTEKGKDVELRCDPISGHTALYWYRQSLGQGLEFLIYFQGNSAPDKSGLPSDRFSAERTGGSVSTLTIQRTQQEDSAVYLCASSLLLGANEQFFGPGTRLTVL.

This clonotype was recorded many times. This chain links TRBV7-9 with TRBJ1-3, with D perhaps matching TRBD1 (5 bases). CDR1 is SEHNR, CDR2 FQNEAQ, per germline (reference sequence). CDR3 length: 16 residues. V was trimmed by 3 bases and J by 2 bases, leaving 14 bases between them. CDR3 coding DNA: TGTGCCAGCAGCTTCCCCGGCGGCAGGGCTGGAAACACCATATATTTT. Translated, it gives CASSFPGGRAGNTIYF.

The chain has TRBV9 and TRBJ2-1; TRBD2 agrees at 10 bases. Per germline, CDR1 SGDLS and CDR2 YYNGEE. The CDR3 consists of 15 residues. J was trimmed by 2 bases and V by 8 bases; bases with no gene match: 7. CDR3 protein: CASESSGGPYNEQFF. Written as DNA, the CDR3 is TGTGCCAGTGAGTCTAGCGGGGGACCCTACAATGAGCAGTTCTTC. The complete variable domain, with remaining parts taken from reference TRBV9 and TRBJ2-1, reads DSGVTQTPKHLITATGQRVTLRCSPRSGDLSVYWYQQSLDQGLQFLIQYYNGEERAKGNILERFSAQQFPDLHSELNLSSLELGDSALYFCASESSGGPYNEQFFGPGTRLTVL.

This clonotype occurred a few times. V is TRBV7-9 and J is TRBJ2-1, with TRBD1 as a possible D gene (6 bases). Germline CDR1 is SEHNR and CDR2 is FQNEAQ (reference sequence). The V end was cut by 7 bases, the J end by 8 bases, with 18 bases between. The CDR3 is 14 amino acids. The CDR3 region is CASTTGSRRDEQFF. The CDR3 DNA follows: TGTGCCAGCACGACAGGTTCCCGTCGCGATGAGCAGTTCTTC. Drawing the rest from reference TRBV7-9 and TRBJ2-1, the complete variable domain is DTGVSQNPRHKITKRGQNVTFRCDPISEHNRLYWYRQTLGQGPEFLTYFQNEAQLEKSRLLSDRFSAERPKGSFSTLEIQRTEQGDSAMYLCASTTGSRRDEQFFGPGTRLTVL.

The chain couples TRBV29-1 to TRBJ1-1, with D maybe TRBD1 (6 bases). The CDR3 spans 15 residues. Per germline, CDR1 SQVTM and CDR2 ANQGSEA. Trimming removed 4 bases from V and 0 bases from J, with 15 bases in between. The CDR3 region is CSVGVQGPVNTEAFF. CDR3 nucleotides: TGCAGCGTTGGGGTGCAGGGGCCCGTGAACACTGAAGCTTTCTTT.

The rearrangement joins TRBV20-1 to TRBJ1-6; D gene uncertain. Germline CDR1 reads DFQATT; CDR2 reads SNEGSKA (reference sequence). The CDR3 consists of 16 residues. V dropped 3 bases and J dropped 7 bases, with 19 bases sitting between them. The CDR3 reads CSARDTHTESNSPLHF. The DNA of the CDR3 is TGCAGTGCTAGGGATACGCATACGGAAAGCAATTCACCCCTCCACTTT.

This clonotype was seen repeatedly, ten times or more. One end of the junction varies from germline; a read error may be responsible. The genes are TRBV7-8 and TRBJ1-1, with a possible D match to TRBD1 (5 bases). Germline CDR1 is SGHVS and CDR2 is FQNEAQ. There are 14 residues in the CDR3. CDR3 sequence: CASSLGLPQGRGVF. For the CDR3, the DNA is TGTGCCAGCAGCTTAGGACTTCCCCAAGGCCGAGGGGTATTT.

J is TRBJ2-1 and V is TRBV6-5; D possibly corresponds to TRBD2 (5 bases). CDR1 is MNHEY and CDR2 is SVGAGI in the germline V gene. V was clipped by 10 bases and J by 0 bases, with 13 bases between them. This CDR3 has 14 amino acids. In DNA, the CDR3 is TGTGCCACCCGCGGGTCGGTCTCCTACAATGAGCAGTTCTTC. This translates into CATRGSVSYNEQFF.